Listed below are T cell receptor beta chains from one sample, sequenced in a study of blood T cell repertoires in COVID-19. The data were produced by immunoSEQ multiplex PCR, yet TCRdb's version contains in-frame clones alone and is incomplete. In the table there are roughly 200,000 clones, around 80% of which are singletons. The sequencing input was peripheral blood. The receptor source for this set is a man in his forties with acute or convalescent COVID-19. Each CDR3 is given with its conserved first and last residue.

>TRBJ1-2|TRBV27
CASSLSLTGTYGYTF
>TRBJ2-1|TRBV6-2/TRBV6-3
CASSRSLGLAGGPEYNEQFF
>TRBJ1-4|TRBV6-5
CASTNRGTNEKLFF
>TRBJ1-3|TRBV2
CASSVGTSDSGNTIYF
>TRBJ2-5|TRBV2
CADNRGRRQETQYF
>TRBJ1-5|TRBV4-3
CASSQDLGTGEQPQHF
>TRBJ1-1|TRBV7-9
CASTGQGNTEAFF
>TRBJ1-2|TRBV5-1
CASHATSDGGYTF
>TRBJ2-5|TRBV7-2
CASSSIQGGQETQYF
>TRBJ1-5|TRBV18
CASSLEGETQHF
>TRBJ1-1|TRBV29-1
CSVARGKTLWDTEAFF
>TRBJ1-2|TRBV10-3
CAIGDNYGYTF
>TRBJ2-2|TRBV25-1
CASSESGTGVTGELFF
>TRBJ1-2|TRBV25-1
CASSESGGRFYGYTF
>TRBJ1-4|TRBV7-9
CASSPSGANEKLFF
>TRBJ1-3|TRBV6-5
CASSRAPTGGNTIYF
>TRBJ1-2|TRBV29-1
CSVKPGQGHYGYTF
>TRBJ2-7|TRBV20-1
CSASLHGTGDEQYF
>TRBJ2-4|TRBV19
CASRPTGQKAKNIQYF
>TRBJ2-1|TRBV30
CAWRVDRGTNEQFF
>TRBJ2-3|TRBV3-1/TRBV3-2
CASSSGAGVTDTQYF
>TRBJ2-7|TRBV7-2
CASSLSLVEEQYF
>TRBJ2-7|TRBV18
CASSPTSGTYEQYF
>TRBJ1-2|TRBV6-4
CASSPSGGEGYGYTF
>TRBJ1-2|TRBV19
CASSMPPTGVDYGYTF
>TRBJ2-1|TRBV14
CASSRYLAGGPDEQFF
>TRBJ1-1|TRBV29-1
CSVEGIQEGIGAFF
>TRBJ2-1|TRBV6-4
CASSREGQRNEQFF
>TRBJ2-5|TRBV5-4
CASSFFGRGSVETQYF
>TRBJ1-1|TRBV5-7
CASSPTKDRDQRMNTEAFF
>TRBJ2-7|TRBV20-1
CSASSSGYHEQYF
>TRBJ1-1|TRBV2
CAAKRDLNTEAFF
>TRBJ1-1|TRBV5-8
CASSGGQGADAFF
>TRBJ1-1|TRBV28
CASITWATGNTEAFF
>TRBJ2-5|TRBV5-1
CASSWGAEETQYF
>TRBJ1-5|TRBV2
CASSAFGQGFQPQHF
>TRBJ2-7|TRBV27
CASSLSQGTYEQYF
>TRBJ2-7|TRBV19
CASSPGQLNGEQYF
>TRBJ1-5|TRBV12-3/TRBV12-4
CASGYRGNQPQHF
>TRBJ2-1|TRBV5-6
CASSKGLAGGYNEQFF
>TRBJ2-7|TRBV21-1
CASSKVGGSYEQYF
>TRBJ1-1|TRBV7-3
CASSPDIYTEAFF
>TRBJ1-1|TRBV29-1
CSVGQGRNTEAFF
>TRBJ2-3|TRBV19
CASSIGGPETLTDTQYF
>TRBJ2-1|TRBV30
CAWTLLAGGPNEQFF
>TRBJ1-2|TRBV7-2
CASSFSNRGLGYGYTF
>TRBJ1-5|TRBV19
CATWDGGRSNQPQHF
>TRBJ2-1|TRBV7-9
CASSSLSSGRPYNEQFF
>TRBJ1-1|TRBV19
CASSPGQGNTEAFF
>TRBJ1-1|TRBV6-6
CASSYSSGYTEAFF
>TRBJ1-1|TRBV7-9
CASSPDRGRMNTEAFF
>TRBJ2-5|TRBV2
CASRNDWQETQYF